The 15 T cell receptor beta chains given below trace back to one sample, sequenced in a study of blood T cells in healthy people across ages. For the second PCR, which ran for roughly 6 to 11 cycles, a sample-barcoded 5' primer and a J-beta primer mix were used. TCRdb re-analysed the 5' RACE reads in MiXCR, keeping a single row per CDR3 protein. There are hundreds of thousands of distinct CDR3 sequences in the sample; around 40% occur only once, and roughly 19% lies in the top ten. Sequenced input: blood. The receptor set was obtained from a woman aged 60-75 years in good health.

The CDR3 region has the DNA TGTGCCAGCAGCTTTGCAGGGAGGGGAATTCAAGAGACCCAGTACTTC. It specifies CASSFAGRGIQETQYF. The chain recombines TRBV7-2 with TRBJ2-5; TRBD2 matches at 7 bases. The CDR3 extends over 16 amino acids. The V gene's germline CDR1 is SGHTA and CDR2 FQGNSA. Trimming at V came to 3 bases and at J to 2 bases, leaving 9 bases not matched to a gene.

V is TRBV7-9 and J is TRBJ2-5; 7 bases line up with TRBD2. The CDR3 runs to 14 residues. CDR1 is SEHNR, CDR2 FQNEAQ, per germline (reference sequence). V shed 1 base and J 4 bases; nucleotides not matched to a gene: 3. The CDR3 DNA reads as TGTGCCAGCAGCTTAGGCGGGAGCCCAGAGACCCAGTACTTC. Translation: CASSLGGSPETQYF.

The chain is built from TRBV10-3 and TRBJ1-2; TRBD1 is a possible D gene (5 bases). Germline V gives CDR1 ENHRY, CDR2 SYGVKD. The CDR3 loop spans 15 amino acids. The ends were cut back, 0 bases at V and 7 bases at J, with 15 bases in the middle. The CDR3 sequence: CAISESTTQDTGYTF. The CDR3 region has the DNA TGTGCCATCAGTGAGTCCACGACGCAGGACACTGGCTACACCTTC.

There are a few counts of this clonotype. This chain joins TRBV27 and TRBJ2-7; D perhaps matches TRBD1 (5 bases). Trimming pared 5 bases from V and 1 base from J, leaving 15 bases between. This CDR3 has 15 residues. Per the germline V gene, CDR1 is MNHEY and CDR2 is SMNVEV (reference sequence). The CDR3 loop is CASSPSPRQSYEQYF. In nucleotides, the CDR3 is TGTGCCAGCAGTCCGTCGCCGAGACAGTCCTACGAGCAGTACTTC.

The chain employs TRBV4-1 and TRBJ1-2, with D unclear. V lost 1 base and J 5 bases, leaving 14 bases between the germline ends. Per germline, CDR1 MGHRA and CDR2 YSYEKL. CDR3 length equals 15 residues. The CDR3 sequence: CASSQGIRQTYGYTF. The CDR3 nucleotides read TGCGCCAGCAGCCAAGGGATCAGACAAACTTATGGCTACACCTTC.

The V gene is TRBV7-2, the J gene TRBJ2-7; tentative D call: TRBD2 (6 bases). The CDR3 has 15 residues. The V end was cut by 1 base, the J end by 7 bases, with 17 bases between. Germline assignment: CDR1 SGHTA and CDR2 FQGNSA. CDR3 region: CASSLGAGSYNEQYF. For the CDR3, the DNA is TGTGCCAGCAGCTTAGGTGCGGGGAGCTACAATGAGCAGTACTTC.

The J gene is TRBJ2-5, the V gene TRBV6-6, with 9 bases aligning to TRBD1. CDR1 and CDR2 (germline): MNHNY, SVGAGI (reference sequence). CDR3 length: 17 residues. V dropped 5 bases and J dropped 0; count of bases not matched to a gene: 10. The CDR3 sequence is CASSKTDRGEYQETQYF. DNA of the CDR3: TGTGCCAGCAGTAAAACGGACAGGGGCGAGTACCAAGAGACCCAGTACTTC.

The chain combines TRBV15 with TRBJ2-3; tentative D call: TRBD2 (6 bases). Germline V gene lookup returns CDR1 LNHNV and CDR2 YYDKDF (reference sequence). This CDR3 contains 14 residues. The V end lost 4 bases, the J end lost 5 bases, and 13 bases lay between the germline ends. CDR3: CATSNAWGLDTQYF. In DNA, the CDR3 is TGTGCCACCAGCAACGCTTGGGGACTAGATACGCAGTATTTT.

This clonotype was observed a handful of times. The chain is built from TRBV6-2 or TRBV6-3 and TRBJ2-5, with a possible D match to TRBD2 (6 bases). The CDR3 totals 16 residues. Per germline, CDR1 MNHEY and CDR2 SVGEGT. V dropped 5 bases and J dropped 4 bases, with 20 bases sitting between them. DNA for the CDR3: TGTGCCAGCAGTACCCGCGTGAGACTAGGCCGAGAGACCCAGTACTTC. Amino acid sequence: CASSTRVRLGRETQYF.

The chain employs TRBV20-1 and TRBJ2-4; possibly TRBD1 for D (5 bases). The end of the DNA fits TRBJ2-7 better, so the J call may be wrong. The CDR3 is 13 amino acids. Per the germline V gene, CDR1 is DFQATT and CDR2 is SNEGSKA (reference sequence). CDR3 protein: CSARSDNSYEQYF. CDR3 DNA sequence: TGCAGTGCTAGATCGGACAACTCCTACGAGCAGTACTTC.

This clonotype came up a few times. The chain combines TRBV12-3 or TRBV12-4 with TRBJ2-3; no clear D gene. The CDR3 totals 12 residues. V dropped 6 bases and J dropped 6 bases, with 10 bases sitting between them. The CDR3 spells CASRFLRDTQYF. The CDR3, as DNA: TGTGCCAGCAGATTCCTACGGGATACGCAGTATTTT.

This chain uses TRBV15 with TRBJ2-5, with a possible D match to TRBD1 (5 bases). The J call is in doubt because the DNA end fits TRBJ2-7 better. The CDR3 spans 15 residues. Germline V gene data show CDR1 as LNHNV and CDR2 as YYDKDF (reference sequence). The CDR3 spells CATSRDRAGYHEQYF. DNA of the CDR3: TGTGCCACCAGCAGAGATAGGGCAGGGTACCACGAGCAGTACTTC.

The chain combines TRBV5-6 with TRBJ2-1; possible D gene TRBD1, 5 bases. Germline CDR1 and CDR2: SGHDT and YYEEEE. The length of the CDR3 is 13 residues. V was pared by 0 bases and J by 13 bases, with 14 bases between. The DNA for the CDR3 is TGTGCCAGCAGCTTGGTTCAGGGTGAGACCCAGTTCTTC. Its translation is CASSLVQGETQFF.

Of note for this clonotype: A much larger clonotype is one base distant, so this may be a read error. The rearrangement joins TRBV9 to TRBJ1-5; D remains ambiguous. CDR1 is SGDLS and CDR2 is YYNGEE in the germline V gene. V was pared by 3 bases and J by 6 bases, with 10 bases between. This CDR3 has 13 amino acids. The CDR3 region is CASSGDMGQPQHF. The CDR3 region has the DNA TGTGCCAGCAGCGGCGACATGGGTCAGCCCCAGCATTTT.

CDR3 bases: TGTGCCAGCAGCGTAAGGCCGATCAATGAGCAGTTCTTC. It encodes CASSVRPINEQFF. The rearrangement links TRBV7-9 to TRBJ2-1; D ambiguous. Looked up from germline, CDR1 is SEHNR and CDR2 is FQNEAQ (reference sequence). V was pared by 5 bases and J by 6 bases, with 11 bases between. This CDR3 has 13 amino acids.